This is a list of T cell receptor beta chains from one sample in a study of OX40 agonist ivuxolimab in advanced cancers. TCRdb's copy holds only in-frame clones and misses some; the assay was immunoSEQ multiplex PCR. Of some 60,000 clones in the sample, roughly 87% were seen once. Here the sequenced sample was CD4+ or CD8+ T cells sorted from blood, taken in a trial of the OX40 agonist ivuxolimab. The source is an adult with an advanced solid tumor such as melanoma, head and neck, liver or kidney cancer. The CDR3 runs from the conserved cysteine through the conserved F or W. Each record gives: CDR3 DNA, CDR3 protein, clone size, V gene, D gene, J gene. D genes are given only for firm matches. Size is stated for part of the rows, as once, few or many counts, or as a class when the clone is expanded.

cdr3_nt: TGTGCCAGCAGCATACGACAAGCGGGCACAGATACGCAGTATTTT; cdr3_aa: CASSIRQAGTDTQYF; clone_size: NA; v_call: TRBV7-6; d_call: NA; j_call: TRBJ2-3
cdr3_nt: TGTGCCAGCAGCGCTGGGGACAGGGGCCCGATCTCCTACAATGAGCAGTTCTTC; cdr3_aa: CASSAGDRGPISYNEQFF; clone_size: few; v_call: TRBV7-9; d_call: TRBD1; j_call: TRBJ2-1
cdr3_nt: TGCAGCGTCACAGGGGAGGCGGGAAACACCATATATTTT; cdr3_aa: CSVTGEAGNTIYF; clone_size: NA; v_call: TRBV29-1; d_call: TRBD1; j_call: TRBJ1-3
cdr3_nt: TGTGCCTGGAGTGACCCCATGACCCAGTACTTC; cdr3_aa: CAWSDPMTQYF; clone_size: NA; v_call: TRBV30; d_call: NA; j_call: TRBJ2-5
cdr3_nt: TGTGCCAGCAGTGGACAGGGCAGTGAGCAGTTCTTC; cdr3_aa: CASSGQGSEQFF; clone_size: NA; v_call: TRBV6-1; d_call: TRBD1; j_call: TRBJ2-1
cdr3_nt: TGTGCCAGCGGGACCGGGACTAGTATTTACAATGAGCAGTTCTTC; cdr3_aa: CASGTGTSIYNEQFF; clone_size: NA; v_call: TRBV5-5; d_call: TRBD2; j_call: TRBJ2-1
cdr3_nt: TGTGCCAGCCTGCCGCAACTAGCGAGCTCCTACAATGAGCAGTTCTTC; cdr3_aa: CASLPQLASSYNEQFF; clone_size: NA; v_call: TRBV2; d_call: TRBD2; j_call: TRBJ2-1
cdr3_nt: TGTGCCAGCAGCCCTGATGGGGCGAACACCGGGGAGCTGTTTTTT; cdr3_aa: CASSPDGANTGELFF; clone_size: few; v_call: TRBV5-4; d_call: NA; j_call: TRBJ2-2
cdr3_nt: TGTGCCAGCTCACCGGGCTCGAACTGGCCCACCTACGAGCAGTACTTC; cdr3_aa: CASSPGSNWPTYEQYF; clone_size: NA; v_call: TRBV18; d_call: NA; j_call: TRBJ2-7
cdr3_nt: TGTGCCAGCAGCTTGACAGGGGATTCACCCCTCCACTTT; cdr3_aa: CASSLTGDSPLHF; clone_size: NA; v_call: TRBV7-9; d_call: TRBD1; j_call: TRBJ1-6
cdr3_nt: TGTGCCAGCAGCTTAGGTCGAGGGGTCGCCGGGGAGCTGTTTTTT; cdr3_aa: CASSLGRGVAGELFF; clone_size: once; v_call: TRBV7-3; d_call: NA; j_call: TRBJ2-2
cdr3_nt: TGTGCCAGCAGTATAGGACAGGAGCAGTACTTC; cdr3_aa: CASSIGQEQYF; clone_size: NA; v_call: TRBV28; d_call: NA; j_call: TRBJ2-7
cdr3_nt: TGCGCCAGCAGACCGACAGGAGTTAATGAAAAACTGTTTTTT; cdr3_aa: CASRPTGVNEKLFF; clone_size: NA; v_call: TRBV5-1; d_call: NA; j_call: TRBJ1-4
cdr3_nt: TGCAGCGTTGAAGACGTACGGGCAGGGGGCGGTCTCTATGGCTACACCTTC; cdr3_aa: CSVEDVRAGGGLYGYTF; clone_size: NA; v_call: TRBV29-1; d_call: TRBD1; j_call: TRBJ1-2
cdr3_nt: TGTGCCAGTAGTACCCAACAGGGGCAATTCTATGGCTACACCTTC; cdr3_aa: CASSTQQGQFYGYTF; clone_size: NA; v_call: TRBV19; d_call: TRBD1; j_call: TRBJ1-2
cdr3_nt: TGTGCCAGCTCACCAAACTCAGGACAGCCCGGGTACGAAAAACTGTTTTTT; cdr3_aa: CASSPNSGQPGYEKLFF; clone_size: NA; v_call: TRBV18; d_call: NA; j_call: TRBJ1-4
cdr3_nt: TGTGCCAGCAGCGAACAGGGGTCTTCCTACGAGCAGTACTTC; cdr3_aa: CASSEQGSSYEQYF; clone_size: NA; v_call: TRBV25-1; d_call: TRBD1; j_call: TRBJ2-7
cdr3_nt: TGTGCCAGCAGTGACAGGTTACATACGCAGTATTTT; cdr3_aa: CASSDRLHTQYF; clone_size: NA; v_call: TRBV6-1; d_call: NA; j_call: TRBJ2-3
cdr3_nt: TGTGCCAGCTCTAGGGGACAGCAAAGTAACTATGGCTACACCTTC; cdr3_aa: CASSRGQQSNYGYTF; clone_size: few; v_call: TRBV18; d_call: TRBD1; j_call: TRBJ1-2
cdr3_nt: TGTGCCAGCAGCTTAGCCTCAACAGGAGGCTATGGCTACACCTTC; cdr3_aa: CASSLASTGGYGYTF; clone_size: NA; v_call: TRBV7-8; d_call: NA; j_call: TRBJ1-2
cdr3_nt: TGTGCCAGCAGTGAATGGGGTGGGGACAGCAATCAGCCCCAGCATTTT; cdr3_aa: CASSEWGGDSNQPQHF; clone_size: NA; v_call: TRBV25-1; d_call: NA; j_call: TRBJ1-5
cdr3_nt: TGTGCCAGCAGAGGAGGGACTAGCGGGGGATACGAGCAGTACTTC; cdr3_aa: CASRGGTSGGYEQYF; clone_size: NA; v_call: TRBV28; d_call: TRBD2; j_call: TRBJ2-7
cdr3_nt: TGTGCCAGCAGTGATGAAGGGACAGCTGAAAAACTGTTTTTT; cdr3_aa: CASSDEGTAEKLFF; clone_size: NA; v_call: TRBV9; d_call: TRBD1; j_call: TRBJ1-4
cdr3_nt: TGTGCCACCAGCAGAGATCGGGGAGGGGGTCAGCCCCAGCATTTT; cdr3_aa: CATSRDRGGGQPQHF; clone_size: NA; v_call: TRBV15; d_call: NA; j_call: TRBJ1-5